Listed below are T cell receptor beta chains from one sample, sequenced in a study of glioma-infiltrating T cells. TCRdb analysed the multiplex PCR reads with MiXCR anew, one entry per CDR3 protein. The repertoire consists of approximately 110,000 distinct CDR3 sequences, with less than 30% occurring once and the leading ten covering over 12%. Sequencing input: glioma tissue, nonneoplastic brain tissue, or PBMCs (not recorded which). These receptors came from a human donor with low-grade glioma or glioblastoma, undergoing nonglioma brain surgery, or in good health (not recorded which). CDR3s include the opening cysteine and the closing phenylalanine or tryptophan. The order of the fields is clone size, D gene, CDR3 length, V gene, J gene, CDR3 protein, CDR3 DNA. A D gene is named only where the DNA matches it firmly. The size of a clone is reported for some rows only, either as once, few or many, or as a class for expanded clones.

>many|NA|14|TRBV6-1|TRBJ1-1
CASRPRTHPPEAFF
TGTGCCAGCAGACCCAGGACACATCCCCCTGAAGCTTTCTTT
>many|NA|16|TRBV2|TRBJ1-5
CASSKAGTLSNQPQHF
TGTGCCAGCAGCAAGGCGGGGACACTAAGCAATCAGCCCCAGCATTTT
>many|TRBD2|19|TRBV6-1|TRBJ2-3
CASSRRPGLAGVRADTQYF
TGTGCCAGCAGTCGACGCCCGGGACTAGCGGGAGTTCGCGCAGATACGCAGTATTTT
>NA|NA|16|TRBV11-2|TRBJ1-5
CASSSEGTVSNQRQHF
TGTGCCAGCAGCTCGGAGGGGACGGTCAGCAATCAGCGCCAGCATTTT
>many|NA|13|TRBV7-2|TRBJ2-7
CASSLLLLYEQYF
TGTGCCAGCAGCTTACTTCTTCTCTACGAGCAGTACTTC
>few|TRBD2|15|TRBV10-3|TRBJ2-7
CATVKRLAGEEEQYF
TGTGCCACCGTTAAACGACTAGCGGGAGAGGAAGAGCAGTACTTC
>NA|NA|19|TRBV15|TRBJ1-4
CATSRDRGAGTDTSVKLFF
TGTGCCACCAGCAGAGATAGGGGGGCCGGGACCGATACGAGTGTAAAACTGTTTTTT
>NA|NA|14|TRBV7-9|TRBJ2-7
CASSLALEPGEQYF
TGTGCCAGCAGCTTAGCGCTAGAGCCCGGCGAGCAGTACTTC
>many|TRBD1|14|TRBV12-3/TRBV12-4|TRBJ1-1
CASRRQGLLVNAFF
TGTGCCAGCAGACGACAGGGTTTGTTGGTGAATGCTTTCTTT
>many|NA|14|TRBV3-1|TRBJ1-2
CASSQGRTNYGYTF
TGTGCCAGCAGCCAGGGACGGACCAACTATGGCTACACCTTC
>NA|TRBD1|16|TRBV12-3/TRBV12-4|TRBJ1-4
CASRARTGTGNEKLFF
TGTGCCAGCAGAGCTCGGACCGGGACAGGGAATGAAAAACTGTTTTTT
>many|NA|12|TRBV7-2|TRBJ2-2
CASSLAHGELFF
TGTGCCAGCAGCTTAGCACATGGGGAGCTGTTTTTT
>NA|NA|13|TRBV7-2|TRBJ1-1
CASSFVENTEASF
TGTGCCAGCAGCTTTGTCGAGAACACTGAAGCTTCCTTT
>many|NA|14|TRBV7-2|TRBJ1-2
CASSPTTVSYGYTF
TGTGCCAGCAGCCCGACGACAGTTAGCTATGGCTACACCTTC
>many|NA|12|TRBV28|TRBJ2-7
CASSLSGHEQYF
TGTGCCAGCAGTTTAAGTGGGCACGAGCAGTACTTC
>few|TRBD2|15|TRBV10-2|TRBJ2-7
CASSVVSGRASEQYF
TGCGCCAGCAGTGTTGTTAGCGGGAGGGCCAGCGAGCAGTACTTC
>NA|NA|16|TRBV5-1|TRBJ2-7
CASSIDGTGSSYEQYF
TGCGCCAGCAGCATCGACGGTACAGGGAGCTCCTACGAGCAGTACTTC
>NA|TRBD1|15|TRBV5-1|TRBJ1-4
CASSLQDRVNEKLFF
TGCGCCAGCAGCTTGCAGGACAGGGTCAATGAAAAACTGTTTTTT
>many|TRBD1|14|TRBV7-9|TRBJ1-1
CASSLGGTDTEAFF
TGTGCCAGCAGCTTAGGGGGGACAGACACTGAAGCTTTCTTT
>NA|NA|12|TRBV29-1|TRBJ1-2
CSVETETYGYTF
TGCAGCGTTGAAACAGAGACCTATGGCTACACCTTC
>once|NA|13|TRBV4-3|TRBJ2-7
CASSQDQGYERYF
TGCGCCAGCAGCCAAGACCAGGGGTACGAGCGGTACTTC
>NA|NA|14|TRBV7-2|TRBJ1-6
CASSFGIYNSPLHF
TGTGCCAGCAGCTTCGGCATCTATAATTCACCCCTCCACTTT
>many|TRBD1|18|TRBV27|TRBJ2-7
CASSTLPYPGQGFYEQYF
TGTGCCAGCAGTACTCTCCCCTACCCGGGACAGGGCTTTTACGAGCAGTACTTC
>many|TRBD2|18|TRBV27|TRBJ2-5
CASSSQTPGTSGQETQYF
TGTGCCAGCAGCTCCCAAACTCCCGGGACTAGCGGCCAAGAGACCCAGTACTTC
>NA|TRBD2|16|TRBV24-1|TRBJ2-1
CVTSDSTGLAYNEQFF
TGTGTCACCAGTGATTCGACGGGACTAGCTTACAATGAGCAGTTCTTC
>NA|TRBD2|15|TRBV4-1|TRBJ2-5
CASSQDLAGEETQYF
TGCGCCAGCAGCCAAGATTTGGCGGGAGAAGAGACCCAGTACTTC
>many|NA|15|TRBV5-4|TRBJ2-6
CASSLVPGGANVLTF
TGTGCCAGCAGCTTGGTACCCGGCGGGGCCAACGTCCTGACTTTC
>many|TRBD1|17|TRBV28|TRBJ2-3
CASSFWTGTGSTDTQYF
TGTGCCAGCAGTTTTTGGACCGGGACAGGGAGCACAGATACGCAGTATTTT
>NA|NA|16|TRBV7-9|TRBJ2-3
CASSQPLDGSTDTKYF
TGTGCCAGCAGCCAACCTCTTGATGGCAGCACAGATACGAAGTATTTT
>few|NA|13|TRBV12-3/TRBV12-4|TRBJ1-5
CASSLNGNQPQHF
TGTGCCAGCAGTTTAAATGGAAATCAGCCCCAGCATTTT
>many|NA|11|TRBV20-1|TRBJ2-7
CSAGQIYEQYF
TGCAGTGCGGGACAAATCTACGAGCAGTACTTC
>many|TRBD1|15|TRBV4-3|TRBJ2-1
CASSQEQGDLNEQFF
TGCGCCAGCAGCCAAGAACAGGGGGACCTCAATGAGCAGTTCTTC
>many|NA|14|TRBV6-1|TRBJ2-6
CASSTPTGANVLTF
TGTGCCAGCAGTACCCCGACCGGGGCCAACGTCCTGACTTTC
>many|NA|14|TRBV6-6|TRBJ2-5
CASSYSAGRETQYF
TGTGCCAGCAGTTACTCGGCGGGGCGTGAGACCCAGTACTTC
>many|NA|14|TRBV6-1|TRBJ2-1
CASSQSRKYNEQFF
TGTGCCAGCAGTCAGAGTCGGAAATACAATGAGCAGTTCTTC
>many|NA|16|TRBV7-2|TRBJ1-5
CASSPPGGPLNQPQHF
TGTGCCAGCAGCCCTCCCGGGGGACCGCTCAATCAGCCCCAGCATTTT
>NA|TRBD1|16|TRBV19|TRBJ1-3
CATRTAKQGAGNTIYF
TGTGCCACCAGAACGGCCAAACAGGGGGCTGGAAACACCATATATTTT
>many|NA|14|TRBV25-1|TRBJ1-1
CASSESGRGPEAFF
TGTGCCAGCAGTGAATCGGGCCGGGGACCTGAAGCTTTCTTT
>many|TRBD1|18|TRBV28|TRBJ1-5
CASSGTGTGIMGNQPQHF
TGTGCCAGCAGTGGCACCGGGACAGGGATTATGGGCAATCAGCCCCAGCATTTT
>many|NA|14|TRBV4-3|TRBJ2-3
CASSQEVSTDTQYF
TGCGCCAGCAGCCAAGAAGTAAGCACAGATACGCAGTATTTT
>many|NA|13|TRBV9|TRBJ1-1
CASSVLVNTEAFF
TGTGCCAGCAGCGTACTAGTGAACACTGAAGCTTTCTTT
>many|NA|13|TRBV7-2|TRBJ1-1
CASSLESRTEAFF
TGTGCCAGCAGCTTAGAGTCGAGAACTGAAGCTTTCTTT
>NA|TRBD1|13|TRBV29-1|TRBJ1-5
CSIGQGTDQPQHF
TGCAGCATCGGACAGGGTACGGATCAGCCCCAGCATTTT
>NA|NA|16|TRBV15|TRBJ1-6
CATSRDLVKANSPLRF
TGTGCCACCAGCAGAGATCTCGTGAAAGCCAATTCACCCCTCCGCTTT
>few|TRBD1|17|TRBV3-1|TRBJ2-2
CASSHPRTGMSTGELFF
TGTGCCAGCAGCCACCCAAGGACAGGGATGAGCACCGGGGAGCTGTTTTTT
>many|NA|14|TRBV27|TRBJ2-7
CASSLNSERGEQYF
TGTGCCAGCAGTTTGAACTCCGAGAGGGGGGAGCAGTACTTC
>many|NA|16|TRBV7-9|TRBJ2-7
CASSLVPAPSSYEQYF
TGTGCCAGCAGCTTAGTCCCAGCGCCCAGCTCCTACGAGCAGTACTTC
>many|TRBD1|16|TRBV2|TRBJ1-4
CASRVAQGAANEKLFF
TGTGCCAGCAGGGTTGCACAGGGGGCGGCTAATGAAAAACTGTTTTTT
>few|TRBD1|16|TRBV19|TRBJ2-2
CASSSRDRSPTGELFF
TGTGCCAGTAGTTCTCGGGACAGGAGCCCCACCGGGGAGCTGTTTTTT
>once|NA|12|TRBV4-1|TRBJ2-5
CASSQVREAQYF
TGCGCCAGCAGCCAAGTACGAGAGGCCCAGTACTTC
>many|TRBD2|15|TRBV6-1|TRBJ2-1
CASSLLAGGENEQFF
TGTGCCAGCAGCTTACTAGCGGGAGGAGAGAATGAGCAGTTCTTC
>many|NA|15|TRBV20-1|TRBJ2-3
CSPQPASVFRDTQYF
TGCAGTCCCCAGCCGGCTAGCGTCTTTAGGGATACGCAGTATTTT
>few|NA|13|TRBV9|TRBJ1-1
CASSVDGGTEAFF
TGTGCCAGCAGCGTAGATGGGGGCACTGAAGCTTTCTTT
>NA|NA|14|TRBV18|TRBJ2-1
CANSPPIGDNEQFF
TGCGCCAACTCACCACCAATAGGGGACAATGAGCAGTTCTTC